The clone carrying this TCR beta chain has ten or more counts. The antigen is unknown. This specimen belongs to a study of T cells in Graves' hyperthyroidism and ophthalmopathy. Reasons for excluding patients were uncontrolled infection, other autoimmune disease, pregnancy or lactation. Study-wide points: Most clonotypes that expanded in the thyroid above 0.001 also showed up in blood.

Researchers amplified the TCR beta CDR3 regions from RNA transcripts. RT-PCR in the first round (using the HTBI primer set) targeted the TCR CDR3. TCRdb used MiXCR to reprocess the multiplex PCR reads, holding one entry per CDR3 protein. The table records some 270,000 distinct CDR3 sequences, 10% to 15% of them present only once. Per the germline V gene, CDR1 is MDHEN and CDR2 is SYDVKM. Trimming removed 7 bases from V and 3 bases from J; junction bases left unmatched: 6. The CDR3 is 15 residues long. Sequencing was performed on blood. The sequence was collected from a woman in her 30s with Graves' hyperthyroidism that later progressed to Graves' ophthalmopathy. This sequence joins TRBV28 and TRBJ1-5; 10 bases match TRBD1. In DNA, the CDR3 is TGTGCCAGCACCGAGGGACAGGGGATCAATCAGCCCCAGCATTTT. This encodes CASTEGQGINQPQHF.